The present TCR beta chain was sequenced within a study of shared clonotypes between healthy human individuals (TCRdb year 2020). With regard to the full study: A couple of women and three men aged 18 to 49 years were included in the cohort. Per donor, three plates each were used for CD4 naive and CD4 memory, two for CD8 naive, and one for CD8 memory. To increase sequencing depth and limit assay-specific biases, different laboratories used diverse techniques to prepare libraries and sequence TCR repertoires. Blood TCR repertoires of four to six healthy adults were deeply sequenced to estimate repertoire size and the extent of clonotype sharing between individuals. Per donor, leukapheresis produced somewhere between about 0.9 and 9 billion PBMCs.

Including the terminal cysteine and phenylalanine, the CDR3 comprises 15 residues. Of all the DNA, just the CDR3 is kept, 45 bases in frame from base 1. From the germline V gene, CDR1 is MNHEY and CDR2 is SVGAGI. Compared with germline, V lacks 4 bases and J lacks 5 bases; bases without a gene match: 4. Overall study results and their limits: Sharing across four donors was observed for about 4.8% of naive CD4, under 4% of naive CD8, around 2.5% of memory CD4, and around 0.42% of memory CD8 clonotypes. Only blood was sampled, and tissue TCR repertoires likely differ from those in blood. Because the study included a small number of donors, the genetic and exposure-history diversity represented was limited. Naive subsets generally had larger estimated clonotype richness than memory subsets. Pairwise subsampling led to the expectation that sequencing depth would affect the degree of clonotype sharing among donors. Incomplete sequencing was indicated by rarefaction of sorted-subset datasets, despite the large sequencing depth. Clonotypes shared by all four sorted-subset donors showed higher generation probabilities than non-shared clonotypes.

The donors were healthy, HIV-negative adults who had no recently reported acute infections or vaccinations. Only Caucasian adults living in Nashville, Tennessee, USA were represented among the donors. CD4+ T cells were enriched by magnetic negative selection; naive cells were then positively selected on CD45RA, and the negative fraction formed the memory subset. After blood collection by leukapheresis, PBMCs were isolated using Ficoll-Histopaque density gradient centrifugation and then cryopreserved in the vapor phase of liquid nitrogen. Analytical flow cytometry was used to check the purity and quantity of every magnetically sorted T cell population. Genomic DNA was isolated from each sorted fraction and quantified by UV absorbance on a Nanodrop 2000c. About this clone: What this receptor recognizes is not known. No qualities accompany the bases; no much larger clone lies one base away.

TCR CDR3 regions were amplified from genomic DNA by multiplex PCR using the deep immunoSEQ assay. Extracted genomic DNA from each cell subset was spread evenly across all wells of several immunoSEQ 96-well plates, with each plate serving as a replicate. For sorted subsets, each replicate PCR was loaded with about 0.2 ug genomic DNA, equivalent to about 30,000 T cell genomes. The purified libraries were quantified using a Qubit 3.0 fluorometer, sized with a Bioanalyzer 2100, and then quantified again using the KAPA Library Quantification kit. Each immunoSEQ 96-well plate was sequenced on its own single-read 150-cycle Illumina NextSeq 550 flow cell. The original methods were these. Because the immunoSEQ output included only junctional sequences and no quality scores, the filtering could not be the same as the filtering used for full-length reads. Sequences were annotated with PyIR, a Python wrapper for IgBLAST v1.9, using IMGT germline references to assign V/J genes and CDR3. Reads with weak V/J assignments (E-value above 1e-6), missing CDR3, stop codons, out-of-frame junctions, or ambiguous translated residues were removed. V3J clonotypes were defined by identical inferred V gene, J gene, and CDR3 amino acid sequence. Percentage overlap between repertoires was computed as shared unique clonotypes divided by the size of the smaller repertoire. Three approaches were used to assess repertoire richness: RTK rarefaction, the Chao1 estimator, and Recon v2.1 estimates of unobserved clonotypes. For all TCRbeta clonotypes obtained by the gDNA method from several donors, generation probabilities were computed with OLGA. TCRdb took this table from immuneACCESS and kept in-frame rearrangements with V and J called. Such tables lack part of the clones; where checked against another copy, unresolved V genes explain under half of the gap, and the rest is unexplained. Clone size and the V and J calls come from that table; the DNA yielded D and trimming. Counted in this sample were roughly 700,000 clones; approximately 79% of them appeared once. The ten top clones hold approximately 1.7% of the sample.

The chain couples TRBV6-5 to TRBJ1-4, with 10 central nucleotides matching TRBD1. The clonotype comes from a woman aged 30 to 39 in good health. The sequenced material came from memory CD4+ T cells sorted from blood. This specimen's cell subset or site label, per the study, means: CD45RA-negative fraction. CDR3 loop: CASSSRTGGNEKLFF. The sequenced DNA: TGTGCCAGCAGTTCCCGGACAGGGGGAAATGAAAAACTGTTTTTT.